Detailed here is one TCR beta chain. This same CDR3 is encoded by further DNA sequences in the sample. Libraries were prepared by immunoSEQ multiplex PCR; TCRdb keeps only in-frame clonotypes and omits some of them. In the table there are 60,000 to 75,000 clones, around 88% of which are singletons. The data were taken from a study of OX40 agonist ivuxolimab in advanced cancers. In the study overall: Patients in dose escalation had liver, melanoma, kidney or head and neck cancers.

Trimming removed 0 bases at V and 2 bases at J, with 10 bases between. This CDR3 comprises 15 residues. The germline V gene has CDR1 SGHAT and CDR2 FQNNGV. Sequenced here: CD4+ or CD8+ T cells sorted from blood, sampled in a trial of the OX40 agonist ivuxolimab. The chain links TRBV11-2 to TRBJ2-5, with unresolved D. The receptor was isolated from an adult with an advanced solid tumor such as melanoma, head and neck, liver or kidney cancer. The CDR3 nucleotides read TGTGCCAGCAGCTTAGATGGCCGGGTACAAGAGACCCAGTACTTC. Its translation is CASSLDGRVQETQYF.